Listed here are 27 T cell receptor beta chains from one sample, sequenced in a study of naive CD8 T cells in extremely preterm neonates. Their cognate antigens are unknown. The table came from immunoSEQ multiplex PCR; TCRdb's copy has only in-frame clones and leaves some out. The data contain tens of thousands of clones, approximately 89% of them seen just once; the ten biggest clones take up 0.93%. Preterm samples came from extremely preterm deliveries at about 21-28 weeks. Whole-study results and caveats: Compared with older groups, preterm CDR3s were shorter, with fewer N additions and less trimming.

The source material was naive CD8+ T cells from cord blood. The source of these receptors is a boy who was born preterm.

The chain recombines TRBV27 with TRBJ1-1, with 8 bases that match TRBD1. The length of the CDR3 is 13 residues. V gave up 4 bases and J gave up 4 bases; unmatched junction bases: 2. The germline V gene encodes CDR1 MNHEY and CDR2 SMNVEV (reference sequence). The CDR3 coding sequence is TGTGCCAGCAGTTGGACAGGGAGCACTGAAGCTTTCTTT. This sequence encodes CASSWTGSTEAFF.

This chain joins TRBV30 and TRBJ2-7, with 8 bases lining up with TRBD2. V was clipped by 7 bases and J by 0 bases; unmatched bases: 2. The CDR3 runs to 12 residues. CDR1 is GTSNPN and CDR2 is SVGIG in the germline V gene (reference sequence). CDR3 residues: CASGGGSYEQYF. The CDR3 coding sequence is TGTGCCTCGGGAGGGGGCTCCTACGAGCAGTACTTC. Full variable domain (outside the CDR3, taken from reference TRBV30 and TRBJ2-7): SQTIHQWPATLVQPVGSPLSLECTVEGTSNPNLYWYRQAAGRGLQLLFYSVGIGQISSEVPQNLSASRPQDRQFILSSKKLLLSDSGFYLCASGGGSYEQYFGPGTRLTVT.

This clone is a singleton in its sample. V gene TRBV28 combines with J gene TRBJ2-7, with TRBD1 matching over 9 bases. Germline assignment: CDR1 MDHEN and CDR2 SYDVKM. The V segment lost 5 bases and the J segment 3 bases; nucleotides outside the gene matches: 5. There are 14 residues in the CDR3. The CDR3 nucleotides are TGTGCCAGCAGTAAAACGACAGGGGGCTACGAGCAGTACTTC. This translates into CASSKTTGGYEQYF.

V is TRBV30 and J is TRBJ2-3; 12 bases align to TRBD2. Losses at the gene ends were 0 bases for V and 1 base for J; bases not matched to a gene: 2. Germline CDR1 and CDR2: GTSNPN and SVGIG (reference sequence). The CDR3 covers 16 residues. The CDR3 region has the DNA TGTGCCTGGAGTGTATGGACTAGCGGGGGCACAGATACGCAGTATTTT. Its protein is CAWSVWTSGGTDTQYF.

This chain links TRBV11-2 with TRBJ1-1; no clear D gene. CDR1 and CDR2 from the germline V gene are SGHAT and FQNNGV. V lost 4 bases to trimming and J lost 0 bases, with 3 bases between them. The CDR3 contains 12 residues. The CDR3: CASSYMNTEAFF. DNA for the CDR3: TGTGCCAGCAGCTACATGAACACTGAAGCTTTCTTT.

The chain couples TRBV7-8 to TRBJ1-1; 9 bases line up with TRBD1. CDR3 length: 16 residues. The J segment lost 4 bases and the V segment lost 5 bases, leaving 11 bases of the junction unmatched. Per germline, CDR1 SGHVS and CDR2 FQNEAQ. The CDR3 bases are TGTGCCAGCAGCATCCGGGACAGGGAGGATAGCACTGAAGCTTTCTTT. Protein product: CASSIRDREDSTEAFF.

This clone turned up a few times. Other DNA sequences from this sample encode an identical CDR3 as well. The chain links TRBV9 to TRBJ1-1, with 9 bases identical to TRBD1. Looked up from germline, CDR1 is SGDLS and CDR2 is YYNGEE. With V trimmed by 0 bases and J by 3 bases, 0 bases remained unmatched. The CDR3 has 14 amino acids. For the CDR3, the DNA is TGTGCCAGCAGCGTAGGGACAGGGGACACTGAAGCTTTCTTT. It yields the protein CASSVGTGDTEAFF.

V usage is TRBV4-1 and J usage is TRBJ2-2; D is unclear. Trimming cost V 2 bases and J 0 bases, with 7 bases left between them. This CDR3 is built from 15 residues. Germline V CDR1 and CDR2: MGHRA, YSYEKL. The CDR3: CASSQRHANTGELFF. The CDR3 DNA follows: TGCGCCAGCAGCCAAAGACACGCGAACACCGGGGAGCTGTTTTTT.

The chain employs TRBV6-5 and TRBJ1-4; no clear D. Germline-derived CDR1 and CDR2 are MNHEY and SVGAGI. CDR3 size: 14 residues. V was pared by 2 bases and J by 0 bases, with 4 bases between. The CDR3 coding sequence is TGTGCCAGCAGTTACAGGGCAACTAATGAAAAACTGTTTTTT. It is translated as CASSYRATNEKLFF.

The chain couples TRBV5-6 to TRBJ1-1; 10 bases are a match to TRBD1. In germline, CDR1 is SGHDT, CDR2 YYEEEE. Losses at the gene ends were 0 bases for V and 4 bases for J; bases not matched to a gene: 0. This CDR3 has 14 amino acids. The CDR3 sequence: CASSLGTGGTEAFF. The DNA of the CDR3 is TGTGCCAGCAGCTTGGGGACAGGGGGCACTGAAGCTTTCTTT.

The genes are TRBV5-4 and TRBJ2-7; D is perhaps TRBD1 (6 bases). The germline CDR1 and CDR2 sequences are SGHNT and YYREEE (reference sequence). This CDR3 contains 14 residues. Trimming cost V 4 bases and J 0 bases, with 11 bases left between them. The CDR3 nucleotides are TGTGCCAGCAGCCCAGAGGACAGCTCCTACGAGCAGTACTTC. It specifies CASSPEDSSYEQYF.

The V call is TRBV7-9, the J call TRBJ1-1; unclear D gene. This CDR3 is 16 amino acids long. From germline, CDR1 is SEHNR and CDR2 FQNEAQ (reference sequence). V was pared by 4 bases and J by 3 bases, with 18 bases between. For the CDR3, the DNA is TGTGCCAGCAGCTCTGGTGTTAAAGGGTGGGACACTGAAGCTTTCTTT. This sequence encodes CASSSGVKGWDTEAFF.

This sequence joins TRBV9 and TRBJ1-2, with D hard to call. Per germline, CDR1 SGDLS and CDR2 YYNGEE. V was cut by 0 bases and J by 0 bases, with 9 bases left in between. CDR3 length: 15 residues. The CDR3 bases are TGTGCCAGCAGCGTAGATCTTTTAGCTAACTATGGCTACACCTTC. Protein: CASSVDLLANYGYTF.

In its sample, this clone was seen once. The V call is TRBV9, the J call TRBJ2-3; 12 bases are shared with TRBD2. The germline V gene encodes CDR1 SGDLS and CDR2 YYNGEE. Trimming cost V 3 bases and J 5 bases; bases outside gene matches: 7. The CDR3 is 16 amino acids. The CDR3 coding sequence is TGTGCCAGCAGCGCCCTAGCGGGGGGGCCAGGAGATACGCAGTATTTT. Translation: CASSALAGGPGDTQYF.

The V and J genes are TRBV7-2 and TRBJ2-7; tentative D call: TRBD1 (6 bases). Trimming took off 2 bases at V and 7 bases at J, with 12 bases between the two ends. The CDR3 consists of 13 residues. CDR1 SGHTA and CDR2 FQGNSA come from the germline V gene. The CDR3 loop reads CASSLSAGEEQYF. As DNA, the CDR3 is TGTGCCAGCAGCTTATCGGCAGGGGAGGAGCAGTACTTC.

The gene calls are TRBV6-5 and TRBJ2-2; no clear D gene. The CDR3 contains 12 residues. The germline V gene has CDR1 MNHEY and CDR2 SVGAGI. The V end lost 1 base, the J end lost 5 bases, and 2 bases lay between the germline ends. The CDR3 sequence is CASSYWTGELFF. The CDR3 DNA sequence: TGTGCCAGCAGTTACTGGACCGGGGAGCTGTTTTTT.

The chain recombines TRBV6-5 with TRBJ2-3; D possibly corresponds to TRBD2 (5 bases). The CDR3 runs 13 residues. V was cut by 4 bases and J by 0 bases, with 5 bases left in between. CDR1 is MNHEY, CDR2 SVGAGI, per germline. This chain's CDR3 is CASSWTSTDTQYF. In DNA form, the CDR3 reads TGTGCCAGCAGTTGGACTAGCACAGATACGCAGTATTTT.

The chain is built from TRBV6-5 and TRBJ1-4; 9 positions agree with TRBD1. The J segment lost 8 bases and the V segment lost 4 bases, leaving 5 bases of the junction unmatched. Germline assignment: CDR1 MNHEY and CDR2 SVGAGI. There are 14 residues in the CDR3. CDR3 sequence: CASSSGTGKEKLFF. In DNA form, the CDR3 reads TGTGCCAGCAGTTCCGGGACAGGGAAGGAAAAACTGTTTTTT.

Only one count was recorded for this clone. This chain connects TRBV19 to TRBJ1-5; 10 bases map to TRBD1. The CDR3 sequence is 12 residues long. Germline V gives CDR1 LNHDA, CDR2 SQIVND (reference sequence). The ends lost 8 bases at V and 7 bases at J; junction bases unmatched: 2. CDR3 DNA: TGTGCCAGTCGGGACAGGGGCCAGCCCCAGCATTTT. Translating it yields CASRDRGQPQHF. The entire variable domain, with the rest obtained from reference TRBV19 and TRBJ1-5, is as follows: DGGITQSPKYLFRKEGQNVTLSCEQNLNHDAMYWYRQDPGQGLRLIYYSQIVNDFQKGDIAEGYSVSREKKESFPLTVTSAQKNPTAFYLCASRDRGQPQHFGDGTRLSIL.

This chain links TRBV20-1 with TRBJ1-2; D not certain. CDR3 length: 11 amino acids. Germline CDR1 DFQATT, CDR2 SNEGSKA (reference sequence). V was pared by 3 bases and J by 2 bases, with 4 bases between. The CDR3 DNA reads as TGCAGTGCTAGGACGAACTATGGCTACACCTTC. Translation gives CSARTNYGYTF.

J is TRBJ2-5 and V is TRBV11-2; the match to TRBD2 covers 8 bases. Germline values: CDR1 SGHAT, CDR2 FQNNGV. The CDR3 contains 15 residues. With V trimmed by 0 bases and J by 2 bases, 2 bases remained unmatched. CDR3 sequence (DNA): TGTGCCAGCAGCTTAGATCCGGGGGGGCAAGAGACCCAGTACTTC. Its translation: CASSLDPGGQETQYF.

The gene calls are TRBV27 and TRBJ2-5, with a possible D match to TRBD1 (6 bases). The tail of the sequence fits TRBJ2-7 better, so the J call may be wrong. Germline CDR1 reads MNHEY; CDR2 reads SMNVEV (reference sequence). The CDR3 length is 11 residues. The CDR3 DNA sequence: TGTGCCAGCAGTTCAGGGGACGAGCAGTACTTC. Protein: CASSSGDEQYF.

The chain combines TRBV7-6 with TRBJ2-1; TRBD2 matches 11 bases. Trimming at V came to 4 bases and at J to 4 bases, leaving 0 bases not matched to a gene. Germline V gene data show CDR1 as SGHVS and CDR2 as FNYEAQ. This CDR3 region has 14 residues. The CDR3 DNA sequence: TGTGCCAGCAGCTGGACTAGCGGGTACAATGAGCAGTTCTTC. Translating gives CASSWTSGYNEQFF.

This chain uses TRBV19 with TRBJ2-7; weak D call: TRBD1 (6 bases). Germline V gene lookup returns CDR1 LNHDA and CDR2 SQIVND (reference sequence). Trimming stripped 4 bases from V and 2 bases from J, with 6 bases between. The length of the CDR3 is 12 residues. Here the CDR3 reads CASSKGAYEQYF. The DNA for the CDR3 is TGTGCCAGTAGTAAGGGGGCCTACGAGCAGTACTTC. The whole variable domain, remainder taken from reference TRBV19 and TRBJ2-7, is DGGITQSPKYLFRKEGQNVTLSCEQNLNHDAMYWYRQDPGQGLRLIYYSQIVNDFQKGDIAEGYSVSREKKESFPLTVTSAQKNPTAFYLCASSKGAYEQYFGPGTRLTVT.

The rearrangement joins TRBV5-1 to TRBJ1-6; 8 bases are shared with TRBD1. Germline V CDR1 and CDR2: SGHRS, YFSETQ. J gave up 5 bases and V 2 bases, and 3 bases lay outside the gene matches. This CDR3 has 15 residues. The DNA of the CDR3 is TGCGCCAGCAGCTTATGGACAGGGAATAATTCACCCCTCCACTTT. This codes for CASSLWTGNNSPLHF.

The chain couples TRBV5-4 to TRBJ1-1; D remains ambiguous. The ends were cut back, 2 bases at V and 10 bases at J, with 12 bases in the middle. Germline assignment: CDR1 SGHNT and CDR2 YYREEE (reference sequence). The CDR3 runs to 12 residues. The CDR3 coding sequence is TGTGCCAGCAGCTTCGGTCCCCGGGGAGCTTTCTTT. Translation: CASSFGPRGAFF.

V usage is TRBV27 and J usage is TRBJ2-5; perhaps TRBD1 as D (8 bases). The DNA end favors TRBJ2-7, so the J call may be wrong. Germline lookup yields CDR1 MNHEY and CDR2 SMNVEV (reference sequence). The CDR3 covers 15 residues. This CDR3 reads CASSLWGGTGPEQYF. CDR3 DNA: TGTGCCAGCAGTTTATGGGGGGGGACAGGTCCCGAGCAGTACTTC.